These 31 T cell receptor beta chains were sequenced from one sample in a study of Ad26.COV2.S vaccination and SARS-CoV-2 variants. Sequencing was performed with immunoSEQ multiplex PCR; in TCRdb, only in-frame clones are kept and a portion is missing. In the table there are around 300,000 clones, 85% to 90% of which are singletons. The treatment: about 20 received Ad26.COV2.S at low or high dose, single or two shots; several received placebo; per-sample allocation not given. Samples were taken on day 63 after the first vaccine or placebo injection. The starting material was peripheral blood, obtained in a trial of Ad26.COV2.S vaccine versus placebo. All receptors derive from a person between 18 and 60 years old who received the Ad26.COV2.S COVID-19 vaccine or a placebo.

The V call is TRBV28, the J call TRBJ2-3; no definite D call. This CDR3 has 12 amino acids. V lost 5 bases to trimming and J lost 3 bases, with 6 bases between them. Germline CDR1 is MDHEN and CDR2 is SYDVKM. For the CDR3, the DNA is TGTGCCAGCAGTCCACAGACAGATACGCAGTATTTT. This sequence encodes CASSPQTDTQYF.

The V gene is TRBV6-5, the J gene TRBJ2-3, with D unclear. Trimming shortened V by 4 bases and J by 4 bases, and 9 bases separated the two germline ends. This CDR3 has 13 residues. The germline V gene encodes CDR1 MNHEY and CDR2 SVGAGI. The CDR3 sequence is CASSSQSPDTQYF. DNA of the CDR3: TGTGCCAGCAGTTCCCAGAGTCCAGATACGCAGTATTTT.

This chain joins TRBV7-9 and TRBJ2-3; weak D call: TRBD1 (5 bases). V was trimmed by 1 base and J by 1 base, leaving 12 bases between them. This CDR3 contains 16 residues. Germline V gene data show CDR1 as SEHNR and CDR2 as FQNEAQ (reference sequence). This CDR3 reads CASSLDVRVGTDTQYF. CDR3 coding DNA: TGTGCCAGCAGCTTAGATGTCAGGGTGGGCACAGATACGCAGTATTTT. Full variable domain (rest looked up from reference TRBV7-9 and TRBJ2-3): DTGVSQNPRHKITKRGQNVTFRCDPISEHNRLYWYRQTLGQGPEFLTYFQNEAQLEKSRLLSDRFSAERPKGSFSTLEIQRTEQGDSAMYLCASSLDVRVGTDTQYFGPGTRLTVL.

The CDR3 reads CASSLSAGGVGTNEKLFF. CDR3 in DNA: TGCGCCAGCAGCTTGTCGGCAGGGGGTGTGGGAACTAATGAAAAACTGTTTTTT. This rearrangement joins TRBV5-1 to TRBJ1-4; 7 bases map to TRBD1. This CDR3 is 18 amino acids long. Losses at the gene ends were 1 base for V and 1 base for J; bases not matched to a gene: 10. The germline V gene encodes CDR1 SGHRS and CDR2 YFSETQ.

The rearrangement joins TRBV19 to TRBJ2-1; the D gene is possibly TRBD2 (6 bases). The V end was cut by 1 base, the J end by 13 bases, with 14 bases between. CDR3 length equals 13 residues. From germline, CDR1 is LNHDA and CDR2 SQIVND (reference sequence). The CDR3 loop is CASSIAGRGNQFF. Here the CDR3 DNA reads TGTGCCAGTAGTATAGCGGGGCGGGGTAATCAGTTCTTC.

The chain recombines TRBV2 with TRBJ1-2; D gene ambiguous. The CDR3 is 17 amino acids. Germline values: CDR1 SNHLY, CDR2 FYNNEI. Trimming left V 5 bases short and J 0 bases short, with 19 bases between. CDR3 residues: CASSPPSTVFTNYGYTF. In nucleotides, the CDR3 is TGTGCCAGCAGTCCCCCGTCGACGGTCTTCACTAACTATGGCTACACCTTC.

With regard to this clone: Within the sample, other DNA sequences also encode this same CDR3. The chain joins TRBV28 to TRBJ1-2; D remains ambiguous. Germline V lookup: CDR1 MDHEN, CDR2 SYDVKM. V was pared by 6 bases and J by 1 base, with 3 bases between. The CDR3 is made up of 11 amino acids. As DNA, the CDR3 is TGTGCCAGCAGGCTTAACTATGGCTACACCTTC. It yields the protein CASRLNYGYTF.

The CDR3 DNA reads as TGTGCCAGCAGCTTAGAATACGATCCGGTCGGTGAAAAACTGTTTTTT. Protein product: CASSLEYDPVGEKLFF. This chain uses TRBV7-9 with TRBJ1-4; D remains ambiguous. CDR1 is SEHNR, CDR2 FQNEAQ, per germline (reference sequence). The CDR3 totals 16 residues. With 1 base removed from V and 7 bases from J, the gap between germline ends came to 16 bases.

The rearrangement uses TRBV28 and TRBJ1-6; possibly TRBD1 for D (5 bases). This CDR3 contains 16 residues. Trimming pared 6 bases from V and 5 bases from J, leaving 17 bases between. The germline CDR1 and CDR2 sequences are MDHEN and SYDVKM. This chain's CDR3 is CASSRLGGRDNSPLHF. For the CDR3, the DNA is TGTGCCAGCAGCCGGCTCGGGGGGAGGGATAATTCACCCCTCCACTTT.

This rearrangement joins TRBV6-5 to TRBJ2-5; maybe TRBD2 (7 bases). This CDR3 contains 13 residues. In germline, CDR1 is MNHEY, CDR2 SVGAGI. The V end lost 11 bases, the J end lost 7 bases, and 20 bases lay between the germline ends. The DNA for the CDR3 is TGTGCCGGGACCGAGGGGGGGTTTAGGACCCAGTACTTC. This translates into CAGTEGGFRTQYF.

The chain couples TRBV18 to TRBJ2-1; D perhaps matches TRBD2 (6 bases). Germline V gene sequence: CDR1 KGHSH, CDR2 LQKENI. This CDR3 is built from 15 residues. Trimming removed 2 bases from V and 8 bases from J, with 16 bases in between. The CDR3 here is CASSPNGAWRDEQFF. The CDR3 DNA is TGTGCCAGCTCACCAAATGGGGCGTGGAGGGATGAGCAGTTCTTC.

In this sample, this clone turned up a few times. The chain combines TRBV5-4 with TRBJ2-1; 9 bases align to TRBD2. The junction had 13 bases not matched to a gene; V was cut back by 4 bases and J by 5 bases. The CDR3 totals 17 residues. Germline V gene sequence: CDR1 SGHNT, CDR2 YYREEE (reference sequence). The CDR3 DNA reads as TGTGCCAGCAGCAAACTGTATCGCGGGGGGGAAGACAATGAGCAGTTCTTC. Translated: CASSKLYRGGEDNEQFF.

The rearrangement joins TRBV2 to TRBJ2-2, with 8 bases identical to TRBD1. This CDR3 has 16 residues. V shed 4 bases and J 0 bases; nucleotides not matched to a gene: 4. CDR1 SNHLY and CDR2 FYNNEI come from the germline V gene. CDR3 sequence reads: CASSGGQGSNTGELFF. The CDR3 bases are TGTGCCAGCAGTGGTGGACAGGGATCGAACACCGGGGAGCTGTTTTTT.

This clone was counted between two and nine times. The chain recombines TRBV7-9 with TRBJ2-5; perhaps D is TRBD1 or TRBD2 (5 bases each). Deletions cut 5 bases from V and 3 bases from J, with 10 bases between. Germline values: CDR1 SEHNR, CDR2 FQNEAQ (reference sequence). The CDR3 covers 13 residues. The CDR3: CASSPQGEETQYF. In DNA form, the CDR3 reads TGTGCCAGCAGCCCCCAGGGAGAAGAGACCCAGTACTTC.

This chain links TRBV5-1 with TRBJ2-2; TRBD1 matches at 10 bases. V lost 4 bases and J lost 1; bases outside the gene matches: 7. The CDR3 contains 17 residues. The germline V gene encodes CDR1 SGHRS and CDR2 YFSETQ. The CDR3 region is CASSPRQGARNTGELFF. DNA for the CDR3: TGCGCCAGCAGCCCACGACAGGGGGCTAGGAACACCGGGGAGCTGTTTTTT.

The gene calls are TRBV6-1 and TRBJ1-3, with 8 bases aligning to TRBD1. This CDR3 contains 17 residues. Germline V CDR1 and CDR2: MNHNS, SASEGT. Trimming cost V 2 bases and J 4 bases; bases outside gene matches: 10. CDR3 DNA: TGTGCCAGCAGTGAACAAGCTGCAGGGGGCGGGGGAAACACCATATATTTT. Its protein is CASSEQAAGGGGNTIYF.

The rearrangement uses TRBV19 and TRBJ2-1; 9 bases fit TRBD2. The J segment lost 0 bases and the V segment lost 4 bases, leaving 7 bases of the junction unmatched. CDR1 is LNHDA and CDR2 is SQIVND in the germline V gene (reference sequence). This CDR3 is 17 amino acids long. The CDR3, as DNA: TGTGCCAGTAGTACATTGACTAGCGGAAGCTCCTACAATGAGCAGTTCTTC. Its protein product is CASSTLTSGSSYNEQFF.

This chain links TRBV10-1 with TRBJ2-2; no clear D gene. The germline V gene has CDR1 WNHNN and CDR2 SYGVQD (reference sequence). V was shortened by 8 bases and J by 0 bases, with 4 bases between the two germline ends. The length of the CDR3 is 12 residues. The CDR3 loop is CASGANTGELFF. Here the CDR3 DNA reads TGCGCCAGCGGAGCGAACACCGGGGAGCTGTTTTTT.

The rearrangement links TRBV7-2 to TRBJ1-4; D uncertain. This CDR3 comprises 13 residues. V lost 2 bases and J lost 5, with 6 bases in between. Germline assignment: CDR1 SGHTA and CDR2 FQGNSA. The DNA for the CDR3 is TGTGCCAGCAGCTTAATCAGGAATGAAAAACTGTTTTTT. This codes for CASSLIRNEKLFF. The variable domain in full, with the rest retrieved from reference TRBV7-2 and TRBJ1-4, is GAGVSQSPSNKVTEKGKDVELRCDPISGHTALYWYRQSLGQGLEFLIYFQGNSAPDKSGLPSDRFSAERTGGSVSTLTIQRTQQEDSAVYLCASSLIRNEKLFFGSGTQLSVL.

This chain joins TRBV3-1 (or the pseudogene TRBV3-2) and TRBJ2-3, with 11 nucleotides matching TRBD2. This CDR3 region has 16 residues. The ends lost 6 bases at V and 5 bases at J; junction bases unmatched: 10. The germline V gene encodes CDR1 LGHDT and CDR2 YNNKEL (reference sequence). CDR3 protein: CASSRTSGSGIDTQYF. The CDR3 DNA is TGTGCCAGCAGTCGAACTAGCGGGAGCGGGATAGATACGCAGTATTTT.

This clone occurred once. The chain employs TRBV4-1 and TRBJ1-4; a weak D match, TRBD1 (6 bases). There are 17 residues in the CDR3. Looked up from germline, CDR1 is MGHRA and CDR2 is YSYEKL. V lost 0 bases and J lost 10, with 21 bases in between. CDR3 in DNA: TGCGCCAGCAGCCAAGAGGGGACACCCAGGCCAAGCGCAAAACTGTTTTTT. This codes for CASSQEGTPRPSAKLFF.

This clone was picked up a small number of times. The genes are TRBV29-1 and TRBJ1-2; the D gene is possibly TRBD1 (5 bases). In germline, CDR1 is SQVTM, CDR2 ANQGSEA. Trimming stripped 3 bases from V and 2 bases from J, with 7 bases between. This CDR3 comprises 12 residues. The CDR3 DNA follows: TGCAGCGTTGATCGGGGGAACTATGGCTACACCTTC. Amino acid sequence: CSVDRGNYGYTF.

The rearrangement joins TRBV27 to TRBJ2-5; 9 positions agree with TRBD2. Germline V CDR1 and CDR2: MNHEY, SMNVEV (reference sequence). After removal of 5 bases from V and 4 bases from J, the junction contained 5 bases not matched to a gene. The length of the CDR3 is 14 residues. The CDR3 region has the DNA TGTGCCAGCAGTCCCGGGACTAGCCGAGAGACCCAGTACTTC. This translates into CASSPGTSRETQYF.

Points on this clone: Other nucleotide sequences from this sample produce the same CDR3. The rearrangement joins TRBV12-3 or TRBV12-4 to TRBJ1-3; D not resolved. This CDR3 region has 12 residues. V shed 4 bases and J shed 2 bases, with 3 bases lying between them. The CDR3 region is CASSSTGNTIYF. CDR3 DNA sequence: TGTGCCAGCAGTTCAACTGGAAACACCATATATTTT.

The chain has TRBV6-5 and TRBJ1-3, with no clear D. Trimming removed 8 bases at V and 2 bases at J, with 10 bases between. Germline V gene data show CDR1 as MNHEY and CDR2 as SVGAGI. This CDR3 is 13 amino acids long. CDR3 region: CASGVTPGNTIYF. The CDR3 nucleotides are TGTGCCAGCGGGGTAACCCCTGGAAACACCATATATTTT.

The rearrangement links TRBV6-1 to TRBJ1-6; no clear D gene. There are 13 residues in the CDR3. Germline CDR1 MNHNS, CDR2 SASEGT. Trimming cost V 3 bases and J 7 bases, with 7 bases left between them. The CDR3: CASSDQWNSPLHF. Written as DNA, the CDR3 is TGTGCCAGCAGTGACCAGTGGAATTCACCCCTCCACTTT.

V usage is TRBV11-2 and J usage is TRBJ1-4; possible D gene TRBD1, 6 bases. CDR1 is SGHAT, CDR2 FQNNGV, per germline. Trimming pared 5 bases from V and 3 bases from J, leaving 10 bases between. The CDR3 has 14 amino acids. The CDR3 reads CASSVSGANEKLFF. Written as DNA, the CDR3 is TGTGCCAGCAGCGTGTCAGGGGCTAATGAAAAACTGTTTTTT.

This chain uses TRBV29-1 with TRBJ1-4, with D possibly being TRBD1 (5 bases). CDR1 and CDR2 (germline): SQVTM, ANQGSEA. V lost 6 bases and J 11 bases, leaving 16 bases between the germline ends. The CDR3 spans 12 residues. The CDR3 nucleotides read TGCAGCGTCCCTGGGGCAGGGCGGAAACTGTTTTTT. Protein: CSVPGAGRKLFF.

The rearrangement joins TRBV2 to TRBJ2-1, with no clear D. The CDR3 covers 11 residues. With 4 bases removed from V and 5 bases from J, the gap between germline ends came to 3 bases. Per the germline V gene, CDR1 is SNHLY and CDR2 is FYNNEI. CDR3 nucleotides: TGTGCCAGCAGTGTCCACAATGAGCAGTTCTTC. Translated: CASSVHNEQFF.

DNA of the CDR3: TGTGCCAGCAGCCAACCGACAGGGCTTAACTATGGCTACACCTTC. This translates into CASSQPTGLNYGYTF. The chain carries TRBV3-1 (or the pseudogene TRBV3-2) and TRBJ1-2, with 7 bases lining up with TRBD1. The junction had 4 bases not matched to a gene; V was cut back by 2 bases and J by 1 base. From germline, CDR1 is LGHDT and CDR2 YNNKEL (reference sequence). The length of the CDR3 is 15 residues.

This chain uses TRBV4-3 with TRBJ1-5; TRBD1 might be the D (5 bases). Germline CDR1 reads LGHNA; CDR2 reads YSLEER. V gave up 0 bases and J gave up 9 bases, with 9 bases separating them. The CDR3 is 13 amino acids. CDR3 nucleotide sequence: TGCGCCAGCAGCCAAGATGCAGGGTCGCCCCAGCATTTT. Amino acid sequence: CASSQDAGSPQHF.